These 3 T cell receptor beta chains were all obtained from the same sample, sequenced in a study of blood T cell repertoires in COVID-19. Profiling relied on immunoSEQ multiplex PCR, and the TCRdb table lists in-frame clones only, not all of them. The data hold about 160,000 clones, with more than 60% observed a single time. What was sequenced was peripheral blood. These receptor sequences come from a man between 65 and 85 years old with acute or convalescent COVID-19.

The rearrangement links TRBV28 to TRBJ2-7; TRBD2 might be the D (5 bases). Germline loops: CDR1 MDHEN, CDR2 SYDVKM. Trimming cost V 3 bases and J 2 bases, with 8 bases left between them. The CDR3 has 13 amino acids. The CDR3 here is CASSLPGTYEQYF. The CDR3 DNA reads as TGTGCCAGCAGTTTGCCGGGGACCTACGAGCAGTACTTC. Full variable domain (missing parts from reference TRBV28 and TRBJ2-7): DVKVTQSSRYLVKRTGEKVFLECVQDMDHENMFWYRQDPGLGLRLIYFSYDVKMKEKGDIPEGYSVSREKKERFSLILESASTNQTSMYLCASSLPGTYEQYFGPGTRLTVT.

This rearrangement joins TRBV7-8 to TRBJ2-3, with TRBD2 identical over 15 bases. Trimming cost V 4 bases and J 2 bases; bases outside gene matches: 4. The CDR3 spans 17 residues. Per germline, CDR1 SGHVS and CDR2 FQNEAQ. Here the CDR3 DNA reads TGTGCCAGCAGCTCGAGGACTAGCGGGGGGGTCACAGATACGCAGTATTTT. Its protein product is CASSSRTSGGVTDTQYF.

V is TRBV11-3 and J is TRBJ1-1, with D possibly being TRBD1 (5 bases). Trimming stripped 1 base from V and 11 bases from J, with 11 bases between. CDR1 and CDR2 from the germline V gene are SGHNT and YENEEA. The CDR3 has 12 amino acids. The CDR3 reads CASSLGGGGAFF. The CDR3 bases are TGTGCCAGCAGCTTAGGGGGGGGTGGTGCTTTCTTT. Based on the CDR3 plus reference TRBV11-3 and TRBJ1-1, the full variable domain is EAGVVQSPRYKIIEKKQPVAFWCNPISGHNTLYWYLQNLGQGPELLIRYENEEAVDDSQLPKDRFSAERLKGVDSTLKIQPAELGDSAVYLCASSLGGGGAFFGQGTRLTVV.